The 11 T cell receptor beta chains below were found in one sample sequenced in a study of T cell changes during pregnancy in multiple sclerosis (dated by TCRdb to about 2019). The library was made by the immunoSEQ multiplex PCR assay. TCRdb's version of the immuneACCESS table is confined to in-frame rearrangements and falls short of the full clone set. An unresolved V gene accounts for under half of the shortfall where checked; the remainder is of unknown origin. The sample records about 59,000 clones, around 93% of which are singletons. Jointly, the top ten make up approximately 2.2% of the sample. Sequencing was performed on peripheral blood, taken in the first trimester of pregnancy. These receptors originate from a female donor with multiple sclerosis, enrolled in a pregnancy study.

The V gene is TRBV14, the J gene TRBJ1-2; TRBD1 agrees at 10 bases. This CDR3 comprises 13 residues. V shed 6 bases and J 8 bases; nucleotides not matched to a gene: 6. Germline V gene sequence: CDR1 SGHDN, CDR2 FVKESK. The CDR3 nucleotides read TGTGCCAGCAGGCGACAGGGGGCGTCGGGCTACACCTTC. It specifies CASRRQGASGYTF. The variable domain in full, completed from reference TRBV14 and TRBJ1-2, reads EAGVTQFPSHSVIEKGQTVTLRCDPISGHDNLYWYRRVMGKEIKFLLHFVKESKQDESGMPNNRFLAERTGGTYSTLKVQPAELEDSGVYFCASRRQGASGYTFGSGTRLTVV.

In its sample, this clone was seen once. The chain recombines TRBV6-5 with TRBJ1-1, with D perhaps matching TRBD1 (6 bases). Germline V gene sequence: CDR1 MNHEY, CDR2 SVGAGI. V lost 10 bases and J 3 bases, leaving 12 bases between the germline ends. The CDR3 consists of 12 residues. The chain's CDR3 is CATSAGDTEAFF. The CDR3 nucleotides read TGTGCCACCAGCGCAGGGGACACTGAAGCTTTCTTT.

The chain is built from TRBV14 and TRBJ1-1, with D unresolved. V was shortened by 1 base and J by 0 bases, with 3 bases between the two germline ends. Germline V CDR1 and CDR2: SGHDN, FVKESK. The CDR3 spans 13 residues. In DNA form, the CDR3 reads TGTGCCAGCAGCCAAGTTATGAACACTGAAGCTTTCTTT. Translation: CASSQVMNTEAFF.

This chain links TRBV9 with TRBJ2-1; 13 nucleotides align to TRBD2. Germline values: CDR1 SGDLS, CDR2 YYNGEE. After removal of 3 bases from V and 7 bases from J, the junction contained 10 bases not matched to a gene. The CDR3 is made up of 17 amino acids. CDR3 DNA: TGTGCCAGCAGCGATGGACTAGCGGGAGTCGGTTGGAATGAGCAGTTCTTC. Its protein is CASSDGLAGVGWNEQFF.

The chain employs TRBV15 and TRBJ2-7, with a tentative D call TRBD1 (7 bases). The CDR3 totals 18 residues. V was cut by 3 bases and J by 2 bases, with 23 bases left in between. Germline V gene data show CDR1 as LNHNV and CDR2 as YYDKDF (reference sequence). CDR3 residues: CATSSVISGGYYTYEQYF. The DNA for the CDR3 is TGTGCCACCAGCAGCGTCATTTCAGGGGGGTACTATACCTACGAGCAGTACTTC.

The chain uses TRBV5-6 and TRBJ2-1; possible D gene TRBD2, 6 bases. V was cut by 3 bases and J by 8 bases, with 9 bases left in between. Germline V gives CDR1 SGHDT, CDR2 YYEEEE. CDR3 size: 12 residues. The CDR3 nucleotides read TGTGCCAGCAGCTCGGGACTCTATGAGCAGTTCTTC. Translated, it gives CASSSGLYEQFF.

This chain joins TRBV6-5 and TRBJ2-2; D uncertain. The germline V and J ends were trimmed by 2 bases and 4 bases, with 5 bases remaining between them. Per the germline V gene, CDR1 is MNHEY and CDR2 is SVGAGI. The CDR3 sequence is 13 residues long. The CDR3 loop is CASSYLGTGELFF. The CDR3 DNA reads TGTGCCAGCAGTTACCTAGGCACCGGGGAGCTGTTTTTT.

CDR3 DNA sequence: TGCAGCGTTGAATGGGCCAGCCCGGTCTCCTACGAGCAGTACTTC. Its protein product is CSVEWASPVSYEQYF. The chain couples TRBV29-1 to TRBJ2-7; D not resolved. CDR1 and CDR2 (germline): SQVTM, ANQGSEA. V was trimmed by 2 bases and J by 0 bases, leaving 14 bases between them. The CDR3 is 15 amino acids.

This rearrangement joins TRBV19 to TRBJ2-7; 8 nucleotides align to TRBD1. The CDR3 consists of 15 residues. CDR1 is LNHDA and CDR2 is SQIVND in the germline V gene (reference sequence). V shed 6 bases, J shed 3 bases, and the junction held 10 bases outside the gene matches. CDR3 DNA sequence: TGTGCCAGTAGCGCCCCCGGACAGGGATACTACGAGCAGTACTTC. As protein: CASSAPGQGYYEQYF.

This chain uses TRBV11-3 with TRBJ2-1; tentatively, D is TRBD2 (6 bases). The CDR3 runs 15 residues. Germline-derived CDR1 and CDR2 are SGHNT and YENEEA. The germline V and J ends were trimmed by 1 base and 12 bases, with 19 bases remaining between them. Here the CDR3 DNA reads TGTGCCAGCAGCTTAGCCAAAACTAGCTTTCCAGGGCAGTTCTTC. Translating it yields CASSLAKTSFPGQFF.

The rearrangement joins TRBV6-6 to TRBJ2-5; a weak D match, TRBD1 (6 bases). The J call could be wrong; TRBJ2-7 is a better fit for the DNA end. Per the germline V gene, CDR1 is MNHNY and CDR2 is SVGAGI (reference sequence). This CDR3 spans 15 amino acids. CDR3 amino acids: CASSLTGEGGYEQYF. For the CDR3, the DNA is TGTGCCAGCAGTCTGACAGGCGAAGGGGGCTACGAGCAGTACTTC.